Listed below are T cell receptor beta chains from one sample, sequenced in a study of cytomegalovirus exposure and HLA in healthy donors. The assay was immunoSEQ multiplex PCR, and TCRdb's table has in-frame clones only and misses some. Seen here are roughly 65,000 clones, approximately 90% observed once, and the top ten hold approximately 3.4%. Sequencing was done on a sample of PBMCs. All receptors derive from a man younger than 35 in good health and CMV-seronegative. The CDR3 runs from the conserved cysteine through the conserved F or W. D genes are given only for firm matches. A row's size may be missing; if present it is once, few, many or a size class.

V gene	D gene	clone size	J gene	CDR3 DNA	CDR3 protein
TRBV12-5	.	.	TRBJ1-1	TGTGCTAGCCGAGAACAGACAAACACTGAAGCTTTCTTT	CASREQTNTEAFF
TRBV15	.	.	TRBJ1-5	TGTGCCACCAGCACCTACAATCAGCCCCAGCATTTT	CATSTYNQPQHF
TRBV18	TRBD2	.	TRBJ2-1	TGTGCCAGCTCAGGCTTTGTAGGCGGGAGTTCGAATGAGCAGTTCTTC	CASSGFVGGSSNEQFF
TRBV10-3	.	.	TRBJ2-6	TGTGCCATCAGTGTACAGGGTATATGGTCTGGGGCCAACGTCCTGACTTTC	CAISVQGIWSGANVLTF
TRBV7-2	TRBD1	.	TRBJ1-4	TGTGCCAGCAGCTTAGTAGGGCAGGGGGGAGAAAAACTGTTTTTT	CASSLVGQGGEKLFF
TRBV6-6	.	.	TRBJ2-6	TGTGCCAGCAGTTACTCGGGGCAGGGGGCCAACGTCCTGACTTTC	CASSYSGQGANVLTF
TRBV7-6	TRBD1	.	TRBJ2-2	TGTGCCAGCAGCACCCGGACAGGGTTAACCGGGGAGCTGTTTTTT	CASSTRTGLTGELFF
TRBV28	.	once	TRBJ1-5	TGTGCCAGCAGCCCTAGACGGCAATCATATCCCCAGCATTTT	CASSPRRQSYPQHF
TRBV7-9	.	.	TRBJ1-2	TGTGCCAGCAGCCCCCCCTCGAGGATCGACTATGGCTACACCTTC	CASSPPSRIDYGYTF
TRBV18	.	.	TRBJ1-1	TGTGCCAGCTCCCTCGGACAGTTAGAAGCTTTCTTT	CASSLGQLEAFF
TRBV5-1	.	.	TRBJ1-2	TGCGCCAGCAGCTTGGTAGCTAACTATGGCTACACCTTC	CASSLVANYGYTF
TRBV9	TRBD1	.	TRBJ1-2	TGTGCCAGCAGCGTAGGGGACAGAACTTATAACTATGGCTACACCTTC	CASSVGDRTYNYGYTF
TRBV28	.	.	TRBJ1-2	TGTGCCAGCAGTTCCGGGGGTAACTATGGCTACACCTTC	CASSSGGNYGYTF
TRBV18	TRBD1	.	TRBJ2-1	TGTGCCAGCTCACGACAGGGCCTATACAATGAGCAGTTCTTC	CASSRQGLYNEQFF
TRBV6-5	TRBD1	once	TRBJ1-2	TGTGCCAGCAGGGACAGGGGGGAAGGCTATGGCTACACCTTC	CASRDRGEGYGYTF
TRBV5-1	TRBD2	.	TRBJ2-2	TGCGCCAGCAGCCCGCTGGGAGGGCCCCCCGCCGGGGAGCTGTTTTTT	CASSPLGGPPAGELFF
TRBV10-3	TRBD1	.	TRBJ1-2	TGTGCCACCACCATACAGGGGAACTATGGCTACACCTTC	CATTIQGNYGYTF
TRBV6-1	.	.	TRBJ1-1	TGTGCCAGCAGTGAAGTAGGGGAGGTGGACACTGAAGCTTTCTTT	CASSEVGEVDTEAFF
TRBV28	TRBD2	.	TRBJ2-7	TGTGCCAGCAGTTTTAGGAGCGGGGCCTACGAGCAGTACTTC	CASSFRSGAYEQYF
TRBV28	TRBD2	few	TRBJ2-7	TGTGCCAGCAGTGCGGGACTAGCGGGATCCTACGAGCAGTACTTC	CASSAGLAGSYEQYF
TRBV6-5	TRBD2	.	TRBJ2-5	TGTGCCAGCAGTTACGGACTAGCGGGAGGGGAGACCCAGTACTTC	CASSYGLAGGETQYF
TRBV7-6	TRBD2	.	TRBJ2-1	TGTGCCAGCAGCTTATATGCGGGGCGGGAGGGCTACAATGAGCAGTTCTTC	CASSLYAGREGYNEQFF
TRBV15	TRBD1	.	TRBJ2-1	TGTGCCACCAGCAGAGGTACAGGGGAAAATGAGCAGTTCTTC	CATSRGTGENEQFF
TRBV27	TRBD2	.	TRBJ2-1	TGTGCCAGTCCCCGGCGGGAGTGGTTCTTC	CASPRREWFF
TRBV4-3	TRBD1	.	TRBJ2-1	TGCGCCAGCAGCCAAGGGGGTGGGGGACAGTACAATGAGCAGTTCTTC	CASSQGGGGQYNEQFF
TRBV5-5	.	.	TRBJ1-3	TGTGCCAGCAGCTTGGGGCAGGGGATTGGAAACACCATATATTTT	CASSLGQGIGNTIYF
TRBV4-3	.	.	TRBJ2-7	TGCGCCAGCAGCCAAGATGCAGGGGTAATCTACGAGCAGTACTTC	CASSQDAGVIYEQYF
TRBV5-6	.	.	TRBJ1-5	TGTGCCAGCAGCTTCGGGAGCCATCAGCCCCAGCATTTT	CASSFGSHQPQHF
TRBV27	TRBD1	few	TRBJ1-2	TGTGCCAGCAGTTTTGGAGACAGGGCCCATGGCTACACCTTC	CASSFGDRAHGYTF
TRBV9	.	.	TRBJ1-2	TGTGCCAGCTCATTCGGGGACTATGGCTACACCTTC	CASSFGDYGYTF
TRBV28	.	.	TRBJ2-7	TGTGCCAGCAGGGGGGCCGAGCAGTACTTC	CASRGAEQYF
TRBV19	.	.	TRBJ2-1	TGTGCCAGTAACTCTGAAGGGGCTGGGTACAATGAGCAGTTCTTC	CASNSEGAGYNEQFF
TRBV19	.	.	TRBJ1-2	TGTGCCAGTAGTCTCCGCGCGGGGGGGGCCGGGTATGGCTACACCTTC	CASSLRAGGAGYGYTF
TRBV5-1	.	.	TRBJ1-1	TGCGCCAGCACCCTGAATACGGACACTGAAGCTTTCTTT	CASTLNTDTEAFF
TRBV12-5	.	.	TRBJ1-1	TGTGCTAGTGGTTTGATGGGGCCCGATGAAGCTTTCTTT	CASGLMGPDEAFF
TRBV6-5	.	.	TRBJ1-3	TGTGCCAGCAGTTACTCGGGCAGCTCTGGAAACACCATATATTTT	CASSYSGSSGNTIYF
TRBV11-1	.	.	TRBJ2-7	TGTGCCAGCAGCCAGGGGCGGAACTACGAGCAGTACTTC	CASSQGRNYEQYF
TRBV5-4	TRBD1	.	TRBJ2-7	TGTGCCAGCAGCTCAAACAGGGGGAGCTCCTACGAGCAGTACTTC	CASSSNRGSSYEQYF
TRBV11-2	TRBD1	.	TRBJ1-2	TGTGCCAGCAGCTTAGGGGGGACAGGCTCCATTTCTAGCTACACCTTC	CASSLGGTGSISSYTF
TRBV28	.	.	TRBJ2-1	TGTGCCAGCAGTTTGTTCCGGAGTGCGGGTGAGCAGTTCTTC	CASSLFRSAGEQFF
TRBV7-2	.	.	TRBJ2-2	TGTGCCAGCAGCTTAGCTGTGCGCACCGGGGAGCTGTTTTTT	CASSLAVRTGELFF
TRBV19	.	.	TRBJ2-1	TGTGCCAGTAGCGGACAGACCTACAATGAGCAGTTCTTC	CASSGQTYNEQFF
TRBV5-6	TRBD1	.	TRBJ1-4	TGTGCCAGCAGCCGCGGGACAGCTAATGAAAACCTGTTTTTT	CASSRGTANENLFF
TRBV19	.	.	TRBJ1-1	TGTGCCAGTAGTATATCCAGGGGTCTTCCTGAAGCTTTCTTT	CASSISRGLPEAFF
TRBV11-2	TRBD2	few	TRBJ2-3	TGTGCCAGCAGCTTAGGGGTTACGGGACTAGCGGGAGCATTT	CASSLGVTGLAGAF
TRBV10-3	.	.	TRBJ1-1	TGTGCCATCAGTGGACAACAGACCATGAACACTGAAGCTTTCTTT	CAISGQQTMNTEAFF
TRBV6-6	TRBD2	.	TRBJ2-7	TGTGCCAGCAGGGGGGGGCTAGCGGGAGAACGAAACGGGCAGTACTTC	CASRGGLAGERNGQYF
TRBV6-6	.	.	TRBJ2-2	TGTGCCAGCAGTAGGGAGTTGTCCGGGGAGCTGTTTTTT	CASSRELSGELFF
TRBV28	TRBD1	.	TRBJ1-4	TGTGCCAGCAGTCGGGACAGAACTAATGAAAAACTGTTTTTT	CASSRDRTNEKLFF
TRBV10-3	TRBD2	.	TRBJ2-5	TGTGCCATCAGTGAGTCGATAGCGGGAGGTAGAGAGACCCAGTACTTC	CAISESIAGGRETQYF
TRBV11-3	TRBD2	.	TRBJ2-1	TGTGCCAGCAGCCCACACGGGACTAGCGGGAGAGATGAGCAGTTCTTC	CASSPHGTSGRDEQFF
TRBV10-1	TRBD1	.	TRBJ2-1	TGCGCCAGCAGTGGGGACAGGGGAGGTTTTGAGCAGTTCTTC	CASSGDRGGFEQFF
TRBV29-1	TRBD1	.	TRBJ1-1	TGCAGCGTTGAAGATTTAGGACAGGGGATGAACACTGAAGCTTTCTTT	CSVEDLGQGMNTEAFF
TRBV9	.	.	TRBJ2-6	TGTGCCAGCAGCGTAGCAGGGTCCGGGGCCAACGTCCTGACTTTC	CASSVAGSGANVLTF
TRBV11-2	.	.	TRBJ2-7	TGTGCCAGCAGCTTATTGCCAGGGGGGAGTTACGAGCAGTACTTC	CASSLLPGGSYEQYF